This T cell receptor beta chain is drawn from a study of spatial heterogeneity in lung cancer. Looking at the study overall: The study consistently detected more beta-chain than alpha-chain sequences. The average appearance count of each unique TCR and UMI combination in raw reads was more than ten.

The time point is: sample taken at primary tumor resection. Whole RNA came from tumor, nontumor lung or frozen PBMC and was sequenced without being sorted. The donors were 65 to 85 patients with non-small cell lung cancer that was early-stage and untreated. Germline CDR1 and CDR2: SEHNR and FQNEAQ (reference sequence). This CDR3 has 11 residues. This clonotype was observed at least ten times. For a library built for alpha chains, this beta chain is a stray read; little rests on its size. Single TCR cDNA molecules each had their own unique molecular identifier. One entry per CDR3 protein results from TCRdb running MiXCR on the 5' RACE reads. The data hold around 10,000 distinct CDR3 sequences, with roughly 4% observed a single time.

Sequenced here: normal lung tissue next to the tumor, sampled at surgery. This TCR came from a male donor with early-stage non-small cell lung cancer. The chain carries TRBV7-9 and TRBJ1-2; 7 bases match TRBD1. The CDR3 here is CAVRAGGSYTF. Here the CDR3 DNA reads TGTGCGGTCCGGGCAGGGGGTAGCTACACCTTC.